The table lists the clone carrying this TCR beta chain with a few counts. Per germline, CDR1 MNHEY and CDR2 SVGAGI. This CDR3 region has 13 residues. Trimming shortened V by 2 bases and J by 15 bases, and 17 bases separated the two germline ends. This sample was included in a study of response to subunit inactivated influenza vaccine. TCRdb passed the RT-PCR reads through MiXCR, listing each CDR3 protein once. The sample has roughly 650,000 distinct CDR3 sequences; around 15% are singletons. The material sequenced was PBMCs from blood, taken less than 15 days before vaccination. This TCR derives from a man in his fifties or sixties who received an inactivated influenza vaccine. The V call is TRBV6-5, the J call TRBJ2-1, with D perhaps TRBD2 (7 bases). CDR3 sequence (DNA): TGTGCCAGCAGTTACGTGGGGGGGCGGGAGTGGTTCTTC. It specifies CASSYVGGREWFF.